The 21 T cell receptor beta chains reported below all come from one sample, sequenced in a study of T cell repertoires in cytomegalovirus infection. TCRdb re-derived calls from the reads in MiXCR, one entry per CDR3 protein. This table has about 70,000 distinct CDR3 sequences, 20% to 25% appearing once. No cognate antigen is known for these TCRs. Sequencing used CD8+ T cells from cultured PBMCs, obtained from culture after CMV antigen stimulation. Receptors were obtained from a human donor in good health (CMV status not recorded). Some clones in this sample may be carry-over from other donors' samples.

This clonotype was counted between two and nine times. The chain joins TRBV7-9 to TRBJ2-7, with D hard to call. Looked up from germline, CDR1 is SEHNR and CDR2 is FQNEAQ (reference sequence). Trimming took off 5 bases at V and 5 bases at J, with 16 bases between the two ends. This CDR3 spans 14 amino acids. CDR3 residues: CASSLRPANDEQYF. The CDR3 DNA is TGTGCCAGCAGCCTGAGACCGGCAAACGACGAGCAGTACTTC.

This clonotype has more than one count but fewer than ten. The CDR3 here is CASRSRTSANTDTQYF. CDR3 bases: TGTGCCAGCAGATCACGGACTAGCGCTAACACAGATACGCAGTATTTT. This chain links TRBV7-2 with TRBJ2-3, with 9 nucleotides matching TRBD2. The germline CDR1 and CDR2 sequences are SGHTA and FQGNSA. J was trimmed by 2 bases and V by 6 bases; bases with no gene match: 9. The CDR3 has 16 residues.

This clonotype came up a few times. The rearrangement uses TRBV4-1 and TRBJ2-1; D uncertain. Trimming took 5 bases from V and 8 from J, leaving 13 bases between them. This CDR3 spans 13 amino acids. The germline gives CDR1 MGHRA, CDR2 YSYEKL. The DNA for the CDR3 is TGCGCCAGCAGCAACCGGGTCCTGGATGAGCAGTTCTTC. This translates into CASSNRVLDEQFF.

In its sample, this clonotype was seen a few times. The rearrangement uses TRBV5-5 and TRBJ1-1; no definite D call. Germline loops: CDR1 SGHKS, CDR2 YYEKEE (reference sequence). This CDR3 has 13 residues. V was trimmed by 0 bases and J by 4 bases, leaving 7 bases between them. The CDR3: CASSLAWGTEAFF. CDR3 sequence (DNA): TGTGCCAGCAGCTTGGCCTGGGGCACTGAAGCTTTCTTT.

This clonotype was observed a handful of times. V is TRBV6-5 and J is TRBJ1-2; possible D gene TRBD1, 5 bases. Germline V gene lookup returns CDR1 MNHEY and CDR2 SVGAGI. V dropped 6 bases and J dropped 6 bases, with 11 bases sitting between them. CDR3 length: 12 residues. CDR3 residues: CASSITGDGYTF. The DNA for the CDR3 is TGTGCCAGCAGCATAACAGGCGATGGCTACACCTTC.

This clonotype was seen more than once but under ten times. V gene TRBV7-2 combines with J gene TRBJ2-3; 14 nucleotides agree with TRBD2. The CDR3 consists of 19 residues. Germline loops: CDR1 SGHTA, CDR2 FQGNSA. With V trimmed by 1 base and J by 1 base, 7 bases remained unmatched. The CDR3 DNA reads TGTGCCAGCAGCTTAGTTGGACTAGCGGGGGGCATGGGCACAGATACGCAGTATTTT. It yields the protein CASSLVGLAGGMGTDTQYF.

This chain uses TRBV6-2 or TRBV6-3 with TRBJ1-5, with D uncertain. With 5 bases removed from V and 0 bases from J, the gap between germline ends came to 8 bases. Germline values: CDR1 MNHEY, CDR2 SVGEGT. The CDR3 consists of 14 residues. The CDR3 DNA follows: TGTGCCAGCAGTCCGCGATATAGCAATCAGCCCCAGCATTTT. It encodes CASSPRYSNQPQHF.

This clonotype was recorded a few times. Germline is not matched at one junction end, which may reflect a read error. V usage is TRBV7-2 and J usage is TRBJ2-7, with no clear D. The CDR3 runs to 11 residues. Germline V lookup: CDR1 SGHTA, CDR2 FQGNSA. The CDR3 bases are TGTGCCAGCAGCTTCTCCCACGAGCAGTACTTC. Translating gives CASSFSHEQYF.

This clonotype has a handful of counts. The chain is built from TRBV2 and TRBJ2-4; no firm D call. The CDR3 is 14 residues long. Germline V CDR1 and CDR2: SNHLY, FYNNEI. Trimming stripped 7 bases from V and 0 bases from J, with 10 bases between. CDR3 in DNA: TGTGCCAGCATGATAGCCCTAGCCAAAAACATTCAGTACTTC. This gives the protein CASMIALAKNIQYF.

This clonotype was seen only a few times. The chain employs TRBV20-1 and TRBJ2-7, with D perhaps matching TRBD2 (6 bases). Trimming stripped 1 base from V and 1 base from J, with 11 bases between. Germline lookup yields CDR1 DFQATT and CDR2 SNEGSKA (reference sequence). The CDR3 contains 14 residues. The CDR3 sequence: CSARGGAGSYEQYF. The CDR3 nucleotides are TGCAGTGCTAGAGGTGGGGCGGGATCCTACGAGCAGTACTTC.

The V and J genes are TRBV12-3 or TRBV12-4 and TRBJ2-5; maybe TRBD2 (6 bases). Trimming left V 4 bases short and J 2 bases short, with 11 bases between. The CDR3 is made up of 14 amino acids. In nucleotides, the CDR3 is TGTGCCAGCAGTTGGGGAGGTCAGCAAGAGACCCAGTACTTC. Translating gives CASSWGGQQETQYF.

This clonotype was counted between two and nine times. The V call is TRBV19, the J call TRBJ1-1; D is perhaps TRBD1 (6 bases). Trimming removed 7 bases from V and 3 bases from J, with 18 bases in between. The germline V gene has CDR1 LNHDA and CDR2 SQIVND (reference sequence). This CDR3 region has 15 residues. The DNA for the CDR3 is TGTGCCAGTACCCTAGGGGCAGGGGACGACACTGAAGCTTTCTTT. Translation gives CASTLGAGDDTEAFF.

This chain uses TRBV7-8 with TRBJ1-5; TRBD1 agrees at 7 bases. V lost 3 bases to trimming and J lost 7 bases; unmatched junction nucleotides: 6. Germline V gene lookup returns CDR1 SGHVS and CDR2 FQNEAQ. The CDR3 is 14 amino acids. CDR3 amino acids: CASSLDRLQQPQHF. CDR3 DNA sequence: TGTGCCAGCAGCTTGGACAGGCTTCAGCAGCCCCAGCATTTT.

V and J are TRBV5-4 and TRBJ1-2; 8 bases match TRBD1. The CDR3 is 15 amino acids. V shed 2 bases, J shed 2 bases, and the junction held 5 bases outside the gene matches. Germline CDR1 and CDR2: SGHNT and YYREEE (reference sequence). The CDR3 DNA sequence: TGTGCCAGCAGCTTACCGGACAGGGTGAACTATGGCTACACCTTC. This encodes CASSLPDRVNYGYTF.

V is TRBV7-9 and J is TRBJ1-4; D remains unclear. Trimming took 6 bases from V and 4 from J, leaving 6 bases between them. The CDR3 extends over 12 amino acids. The germline CDR1 and CDR2 sequences are SEHNR and FQNEAQ (reference sequence). The chain's CDR3 is CASRRGNEKLFF. The CDR3, as DNA: TGTGCCAGCAGACGGGGTAATGAAAAACTGTTTTTT.

The chain recombines TRBV14 with TRBJ2-3, with no clear D. Germline-derived CDR1 and CDR2 are SGHDN and FVKESK. The CDR3 runs 14 residues. Trimming left V 2 bases short and J 2 bases short, with 8 bases between. CDR3 bases: TGTGCCAGCAGCCAACAAGGGAACACAGATACGCAGTATTTT. It is translated as CASSQQGNTDTQYF.

This clonotype was seen only a few times. The rearrangement links TRBV6-5 to TRBJ2-2, with D perhaps matching TRBD1 or TRBD2 (5 bases each). Trimming cost V 6 bases and J 4 bases, with 9 bases left between them. This CDR3 has 13 residues. Per the germline V gene, CDR1 is MNHEY and CDR2 is SVGAGI. For the CDR3, the DNA is TGTGCCAGCAGCATGGGGGTCACCGGGGAGCTGTTTTTT. It translates to CASSMGVTGELFF.

The gene calls are TRBV12-3 or TRBV12-4 and TRBJ1-1, with a tentative D call TRBD1 (6 bases). The CDR3 sequence is 18 residues long. Trimming stripped 1 base from V and 2 bases from J, with 20 bases between. The CDR3 DNA is TGTGCCAGCAGTTTAGGCCCGGGGCAGGGGCGAAAAAACACTGAAGCTTTCTTT. Its protein is CASSLGPGQGRKNTEAFF.

The rearrangement joins TRBV12-3 or TRBV12-4 to TRBJ2-1; 9 bases are shared with TRBD1. This CDR3 has 16 residues. The junction had 7 bases not matched to a gene; V was cut back by 3 bases and J by 4 bases. DNA for the CDR3: TGTGCCAGCAGTTTCCCGGGACAGGGATTTTACAATGAGCAGTTCTTC. Its protein is CASSFPGQGFYNEQFF.

The chain carries TRBV10-3 and TRBJ2-7, with D perhaps TRBD1 (6 bases). The V end was cut by 3 bases, the J end by 5 bases, with 14 bases between. CDR1 is ENHRY, CDR2 SYGVKD, per germline. The CDR3 loop spans 14 amino acids. CDR3: CAISDLYRANEQYF. The CDR3 DNA sequence: TGTGCCATCAGTGATTTGTACAGGGCAAACGAGCAGTACTTC.

The chain is built from TRBV4-1 and TRBJ2-3; 10 bases match TRBD2. V was pared by 1 base and J by 2 bases, with 6 bases of the junction left unmatched. Germline CDR1 reads MGHRA; CDR2 reads YSYEKL. This CDR3 is built from 17 residues. The CDR3 region has the DNA TGCGCCAGCAGCCAAGGAAGCGGGGGGGCCCCCACAGATACGCAGTATTTT. Translating it yields CASSQGSGGAPTDTQYF.